The clone carrying this T cell receptor beta chain has just a few counts. This record belongs to a study of blood T cell repertoires in COVID-19. Turning to the study itself: Whether acute or convalescent, the COVID-19 samples came from the United States, Italy and Spain. T cells, B-cell-depleted T cells, or PBMCs supplied cDNA or gDNA.

Produced via immunoSEQ multiplex PCR; TCRdb's table is partial and in-frame only. The data hold roughly 66,000 clones, with 82% observed a single time. The sequence was obtained from a man aged 55 to 70 with acute or convalescent COVID-19. Sequencing was done on a sample of peripheral blood.

In nucleotides, the CDR3 is TGTGCCTGGAGTCCAACCGGAGCCGCTTTCTTT. It is translated as CAWSPTGAAFF. The rearrangement joins TRBV30 to TRBJ1-1, with D hard to call. In germline, CDR1 is GTSNPN, CDR2 SVGIG (reference sequence). This CDR3 has 11 amino acids. V shed 2 bases and J shed 11 bases, with 12 bases lying between them.